The next 10 T cell receptor beta chains were all read from a single sample in a study of cytomegalovirus exposure and HLA in healthy donors. 13 Jbeta primers and 60 Vbeta primers were used for the PCR. TCRdb's table, derived via immunoSEQ multiplex PCR, lists solely in-frame clones and lacks some. In the table there are about 160,000 clones, 82% of which are singletons. Specimen: PBMCs. Receptors originate from a girl aged 5 to 17 in good health and CMV-seropositive.

The rearrangement links TRBV5-1 to TRBJ1-2, with D possibly TRBD1 on 6 matching bases. V lost 3 bases to trimming and J lost 1 base, with 13 bases between them. Germline V gene lookup returns CDR1 SGHRS and CDR2 YFSETQ. This CDR3 comprises 15 residues. The CDR3 here is CASSSPGQSNYGYTF. The CDR3 bases are TGCGCCAGCAGCTCGCCGGGACAAAGTAACTATGGCTACACCTTC. The full variable domain, with the rest looked up from reference TRBV5-1 and TRBJ1-2, is KAGVTQTPRYLIKTRGQQVTLSCSPISGHRSVSWYQQTPGQGLQFLFEYFSETQRNKGNFPGRFSGRQFSNSRSEMNVSTLELGDSALYLCASSSPGQSNYGYTFGSGTRLTVV.

The J gene is TRBJ1-4, the V gene TRBV7-9; D may be TRBD1 (6 bases). CDR3 size: 15 residues. The V and J ends lost 2 bases and 7 bases respectively, with 14 bases between them. Looked up from germline, CDR1 is SEHNR and CDR2 is FQNEAQ (reference sequence). The CDR3 nucleotides are TGTGCCAGCAGCTTAACCGGGACATTGGGTGAAAAACTGTTTTTT. Amino acid sequence: CASSLTGTLGEKLFF. The variable domain in full, with the rest retrieved from reference TRBV7-9 and TRBJ1-4, is DTGVSQNPRHKITKRGQNVTFRCDPISEHNRLYWYRQTLGQGPEFLTYFQNEAQLEKSRLLSDRFSAERPKGSFSTLEIQRTEQGDSAMYLCASSLTGTLGEKLFFGSGTQLSVL.

The chain combines TRBV18 with TRBJ1-1; possible D gene TRBD1, 5 bases. CDR3 size: 14 residues. V lost 0 bases, J lost 2 bases, and 7 bases lay in between. The germline CDR1 and CDR2 sequences are KGHSH and LQKENI. This CDR3 is CASSPPGGNTEAFF. CDR3 in DNA: TGTGCCAGCTCACCACCGGGGGGAAACACTGAAGCTTTCTTT.

The chain uses TRBV19 and TRBJ1-1; D gene uncertain. Between the trimmed V and J ends, which lost 3 bases and 2 bases, there was a span of 10 bases. CDR1 LNHDA and CDR2 SQIVND come from the germline V gene (reference sequence). The CDR3 length is 14 residues. The CDR3 DNA sequence: TGTGCCAGTAGTATGTTTGGGAGAAACACTGAAGCTTTCTTT. It translates to CASSMFGRNTEAFF.

The chain is built from TRBV30 and TRBJ2-3; possibly TRBD1 for D (6 bases). This CDR3 is 16 amino acids long. Germline CDR1 is GTSNPN and CDR2 is SVGIG (reference sequence). Trimming shortened V by 0 bases and J by 0 bases, and 13 bases separated the two germline ends. CDR3 nucleotides: TGTGCCTGGAGTGTCCAGGGGATCTCTAGCACAGATACGCAGTATTTT. Translating it yields CAWSVQGISSTDTQYF.

V and J are TRBV6-1 and TRBJ1-1, with D perhaps TRBD1 (5 bases). V was pared by 0 bases and J by 5 bases, with 13 bases between. The germline CDR1 and CDR2 sequences are MNHNS and SASEGT. This CDR3 is built from 15 residues. CDR3 sequence: CASSEAHGGGTEAFF. The CDR3 region has the DNA TGTGCCAGCAGTGAAGCGCACGGGGGAGGAACTGAAGCTTTCTTT.

A single count supports this clone. This CDR3 is also generated by other DNA sequences in the sample. The rearrangement links TRBV28 to TRBJ1-1; weak D call: TRBD1 (5 bases). This CDR3 is built from 13 residues. V lost 5 bases, J lost 0 bases, and 7 bases lay in between. The germline gives CDR1 MDHEN, CDR2 SYDVKM. CDR3 bases: TGTGCCAGCAGTACCAGGGTGAACACTGAAGCTTTCTTT. It is translated as CASSTRVNTEAFF.

The chain has TRBV11-2 and TRBJ1-4; 8 bases fit TRBD1. J was trimmed by 8 bases and V by 3 bases; bases with no gene match: 8. Germline CDR1 is SGHAT and CDR2 is FQNNGV. There are 15 residues in the CDR3. This CDR3 is CASSLSVQGGEKLFF. The CDR3 DNA sequence: TGTGCCAGCAGCTTGAGTGTACAGGGGGGCGAAAAACTGTTTTTT.

This chain connects TRBV19 to TRBJ2-7; the match to TRBD2 covers 14 bases. Trimming at V came to 2 bases and at J to 5 bases, leaving 5 bases not matched to a gene. Germline V CDR1 and CDR2: LNHDA, SQIVND (reference sequence). The CDR3 spans 16 residues. CDR3 in amino acids: CASSIYPGLAGDEQYF. Here the CDR3 DNA reads TGTGCCAGTAGTATATACCCGGGACTAGCGGGAGACGAGCAGTACTTC.

The chain recombines TRBV11-2 with TRBJ1-1; D possibly corresponds to TRBD1 (5 bases). V lost 4 bases and J 7 bases, leaving 13 bases between the germline ends. Germline values: CDR1 SGHAT, CDR2 FQNNGV. The CDR3 covers 13 residues. Here the CDR3 DNA reads TGTGCCAGCAGCTCAGGGCGCAATTATGAAGCTTTCTTT. Translated: CASSSGRNYEAFF.